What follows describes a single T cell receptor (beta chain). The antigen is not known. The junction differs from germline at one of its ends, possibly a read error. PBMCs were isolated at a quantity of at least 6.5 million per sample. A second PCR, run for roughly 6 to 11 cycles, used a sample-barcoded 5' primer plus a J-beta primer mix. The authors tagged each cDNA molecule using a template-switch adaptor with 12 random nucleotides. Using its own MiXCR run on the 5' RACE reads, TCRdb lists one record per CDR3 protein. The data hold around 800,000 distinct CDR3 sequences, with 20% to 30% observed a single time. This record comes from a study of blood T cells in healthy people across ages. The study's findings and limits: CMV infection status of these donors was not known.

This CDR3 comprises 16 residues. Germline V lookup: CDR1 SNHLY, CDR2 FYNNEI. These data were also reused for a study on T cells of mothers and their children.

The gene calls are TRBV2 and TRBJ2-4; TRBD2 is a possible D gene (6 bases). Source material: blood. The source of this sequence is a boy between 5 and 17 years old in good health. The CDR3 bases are TGTGCCAGCAGTGAAAGGCCCGGGAGACCGAAATCGAACCCGTGCTTC. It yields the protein CASSERPGRPKSNPCF.